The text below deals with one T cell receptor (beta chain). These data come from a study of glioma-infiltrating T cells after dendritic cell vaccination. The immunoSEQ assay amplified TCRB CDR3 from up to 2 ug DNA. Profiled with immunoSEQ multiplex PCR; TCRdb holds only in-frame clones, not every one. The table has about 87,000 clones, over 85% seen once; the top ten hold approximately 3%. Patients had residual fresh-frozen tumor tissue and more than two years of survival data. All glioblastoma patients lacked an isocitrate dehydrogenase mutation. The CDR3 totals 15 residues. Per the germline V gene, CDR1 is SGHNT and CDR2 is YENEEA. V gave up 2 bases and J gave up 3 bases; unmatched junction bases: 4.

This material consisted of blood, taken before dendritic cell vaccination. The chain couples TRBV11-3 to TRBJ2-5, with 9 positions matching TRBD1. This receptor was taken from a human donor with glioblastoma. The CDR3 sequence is CASSLWDREEETQYF. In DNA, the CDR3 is TGTGCCAGCAGCTTATGGGACAGGGAAGAAGAGACCCAGTACTTC.